This T cell receptor beta chain was retrieved from a study of blood T cell repertoires in COVID-19. Looking at the study overall: Samples of COVID-19 (acute and convalescent) were obtained from the United States, Italy and Spain. From T cells, B-cell-depleted T cells, or PBMCs came the material, which was cDNA or gDNA.

In the authors' workflow: Reference gene primer amplification yielded estimated nucleated cell counts. Sequencing was performed with immunoSEQ multiplex PCR; in TCRdb, only in-frame clones are kept and a portion is missing. Clonal size and the V and J genes are those of that table, whereas D and trimming came from the DNA. The table shows roughly 340,000 clones, with 80% to 90% occurring only once. The CDR3 loop spans 12 amino acids. Germline assignment: CDR1 MNHEY and CDR2 SMNVEV (reference sequence). The germline V and J ends were trimmed by 2 bases and 6 bases, with 5 bases remaining between them. While infection was still active, Seattle patients were enrolled and then followed longitudinally. The sample holds one count of this clone.

The sequencing sample was made of peripheral blood. The chain carries TRBV27 and TRBJ2-1, with a possible D match to TRBD1 (5 bases). The receptor was derived from a woman in her fifties or sixties with COVID-19, enrolled during active disease. CDR3 in DNA: TGTGCCAGCAGTTTAAGGGGCAATGAGCAGTTCTTC. Protein sequence: CASSLRGNEQFF.